Listed below are T cell receptor beta chains from one sample, sequenced in a study of blood T cell repertoires in COVID-19. The assay was immunoSEQ multiplex PCR, and TCRdb's table has in-frame clones only and misses some. The profile covers some 280,000 clones, with 89% appearing a single time and 0.85% to 0.95% taken by the ten largest. Sample: peripheral blood. The receptors were gathered from a woman in her thirties or forties who had recovered from COVID-19. Both conserved end residues are part of each CDR3. The order of the fields is J gene, V gene, D gene, clone size, CDR3 DNA, CDR3 protein. D genes are given only for firm matches. Size values are once, few and many counts, or a class for expanded clones, and some rows have none.

TRBJ1-3 TRBV7-2 . . TGTGCCAGCAGCTCACGGACAGCCTCCTCTGGAAACACCATATATTTT CASSSRTASSGNTIYF
TRBJ2-3 TRBV5-1 TRBD2 . TGCGCCAGCAGCTCGGGGAAAGGGACTAGCGCCTTCACAGATACGCAGTATTTT CASSSGKGTSAFTDTQYF
TRBJ2-3 TRBV2 . . TGTGCCAGCAGAGAACAGGGAACTAGCACAGATACGCAGTATTTT CASREQGTSTDTQYF
TRBJ2-3 TRBV10-3 TRBD2 . TGTGCCATCAGTGAGCGGGAGGGCAGGGATACGCAGTATTTT CAISEREGRDTQYF
TRBJ1-4 TRBV5-4 . . TGTGCCAGCAGCTTGGGTCCCCCGAGTGAAAAACTGTTTTTT CASSLGPPSEKLFF
TRBJ1-2 TRBV5-1 TRBD1 . TGCGCCAGCAGCCGGGACAGGGAGACGTATGGCTACACCTTC CASSRDRETYGYTF
TRBJ2-1 TRBV29-1 TRBD2 . TGCAGCGCTCTGGGACTAGCGGGAGGGTACAATGAGCAGTTCTTC CSALGLAGGYNEQFF
TRBJ2-1 TRBV24-1 TRBD2 . TGTGCCACCGGGACTAGCGGAAACAATGAGCAGTTCTTC CATGTSGNNEQFF
TRBJ2-3 TRBV18 TRBD1 . TGTGCCAGCTCACTGGGACAGAGCACAGATACGCAGTATTTT CASSLGQSTDTQYF
TRBJ1-2 TRBV6-1 . once TGTGCCAGCAGTGCTAGCCTCCATCCCGATGGGGTTCTCGGCTACACCTTC CASSASLHPDGVLGYTF
TRBJ2-7 TRBV5-1 TRBD2 . TGCGCCAGCAGCTTGGGCCTAGCGGGACGTTCCTACGAGCAGTACTTC CASSLGLAGRSYEQYF
TRBJ2-1 TRBV7-8 TRBD2 . TGTGCCAGCAGCTTAGGGACTAGCGGGACCTACAATGAGCAGTTCTTC CASSLGTSGTYNEQFF
TRBJ2-7 TRBV19 . few TGTGCCAGTAGCCTCGACAGGGAGGACGAGCAGTACTTC CASSLDREDEQYF
TRBJ2-7 TRBV30 . . TGTGCCTGGAAGCAGGGGACCTACGAGCAGTACTTC CAWKQGTYEQYF
TRBJ2-4 TRBV2 TRBD1 . TGTGCCAGCGGACAGGGCTGGAACATTCAGTACTTC CASGQGWNIQYF
TRBJ1-6 TRBV13 TRBD1 . TGTGCCAGCAGCTTAGGGGGACAGCTTAATTCACCCCTCCACTTT CASSLGGQLNSPLHF
TRBJ2-5 TRBV30 TRBD2 . TGTGCCTGGGGAGGACTAGCGGCGGGGGGGGAGACCCAGTACTTC CAWGGLAAGGETQYF
TRBJ2-1 TRBV10-3 . . TGTGCCATCAGGGAGCCCGCCGGACTCTTGGGCAATGAGCAGTTCTTC CAIREPAGLLGNEQFF
TRBJ2-7 TRBV10-3 . . TGTGCCAGCGGAAGGGGGTACGAGCAGTACTTC CASGRGYEQYF
TRBJ2-6 TRBV6-1 . . TGTGCCAGCAGTGATGTCAGGGCTGGGGCCAACGTCCTGACTTTC CASSDVRAGANVLTF
TRBJ2-1 TRBV28 TRBD2 . TGTGCCAGCAGCGCGGGGGAGCCCAATGAGCAGTTCTTC CASSAGEPNEQFF
TRBJ2-3 TRBV11-3 TRBD2 . TGTGCCAGCAGCTTGAGGGGCGGGAGCAGCACAGATACGCAGTATTTT CASSLRGGSSTDTQYF
TRBJ1-2 TRBV27 . . TGTGCCAGCAGTTTTGGAGCTAACTATGGCTACACCTTC CASSFGANYGYTF
TRBJ1-4 TRBV30 TRBD1 . TGTGCCTGGAAGGCTGGACAGGGGGCTACTAATGAAAAACTGTTTTTT CAWKAGQGATNEKLFF
TRBJ2-7 TRBV7-2 . once TGTGCCAGCAGCGAGGGGGGGGCCTACGAGCAGTACTTC CASSEGGAYEQYF
TRBJ2-7 TRBV6-5 . . TGTGCCAGCAGCCAGCCAGGGGAGCAGCAGTACTTC CASSQPGEQQYF
TRBJ2-3 TRBV10-3 . . TGTGCCATCAGTGAGGACAGAAGCACAGATACGCAGTATTTT CAISEDRSTDTQYF
TRBJ2-5 TRBV18 TRBD1 . TGTGCCAGCTCACTAGGGACAGGGGTGGAGACCCAGTACTTC CASSLGTGVETQYF
TRBJ1-4 TRBV12-5 . . TGTGCTAGTGGTTTGAGTGTGTCGGTGGGGCATGAAAAACTGTTTTTT CASGLSVSVGHEKLFF
TRBJ2-2 TRBV5-1 . . TGCGCCAGCAGCCTCCAGGGGCCCCAGGAAGCCGGGGAGCTGTTTTTT CASSLQGPQEAGELFF
TRBJ1-2 TRBV7-9 . . TGTGCCAGCAGCTTAGGGGCAGCTAACTATGGCTACACCTTC CASSLGAANYGYTF
TRBJ2-7 TRBV19 TRBD2 . TGTGCCAGTAGTGGACTAGCGGGAGTTGAGCAGTACTTC CASSGLAGVEQYF
TRBJ2-3 TRBV27 TRBD2 . TGTGCCAGCAGCCCAGCGGGAGGGATCACAGATACGCAGTATTTT CASSPAGGITDTQYF
TRBJ1-6 TRBV18 TRBD1 . TGTGCCAGCTCACTCGGACAGGGGGATAATTCACCCCTCCACTTT CASSLGQGDNSPLHF
TRBJ2-1 TRBV7-6 TRBD2 . TGTGCCAGCAGCTCTAGCGGGAATGAGCAGTTCTTC CASSSSGNEQFF
TRBJ2-7 TRBV18 TRBD1 . TGTGCCAGCTCTTCCCCCGGGACAGGGGTGGGCGAGCAGTACTTC CASSSPGTGVGEQYF
TRBJ1-6 TRBV6-4 TRBD1 . TGTCTACAGGGGAATAATTCACCCCTCCACTTT CLQGNNSPLHF
TRBJ1-3 TRBV5-1 TRBD1 . TGCGCCAGCAGCTCGCCGACGACGACAGGGGCTTCTGGAAACACCATATATTTT CASSSPTTTGASGNTIYF
TRBJ1-2 TRBV18 . . TGTGCCAGCTCACCAGGGCTCCTTGACGGCTACACCTTC CASSPGLLDGYTF
TRBJ2-1 TRBV4-2 . . TGTGCCAGCAGCCAAGCGGGAGTTATCGTCGGTGAGCAGTTCTTC CASSQAGVIVGEQFF
TRBJ2-3 TRBV19 . . TGTGCCAGTAGTATCGGAGGAGCAGATACGCAGTATTTT CASSIGGADTQYF
TRBJ2-2 TRBV7-2 . . TGTGCCAGCAGCTTTAGCGGCCTGAACACCGGGGAGCTGTTTTTT CASSFSGLNTGELFF
TRBJ2-1 TRBV4-1 TRBD2 . TGCGCCAGCAGCCAAGATGGCGGGAGTGTGGATGAGCAGTTCTTC CASSQDGGSVDEQFF
TRBJ2-1 TRBV28 TRBD2 . TGTGCCAGCAGTTTAACCTACTCAGTTACTGGGACTAGCGGGAGGCCGCACGACTACAATGAGCAGTTCTTC CASSLTYSVTGTSGRPHDYNEQFF
TRBJ2-7 TRBV28 . . TGTGCCAGCAGTTTACGCGCCCTCGGCGAGCAGTACTTC CASSLRALGEQYF
TRBJ2-5 TRBV4-1 TRBD1 . TGCGCCAGCAGCCAAGAAGGGGACAGCCAAGAGACCCAGTACTTC CASSQEGDSQETQYF
TRBJ2-5 TRBV5-5 . once TGTGCCAGCAGCCTGGCGGTGGGTCGGCGGGAGACCCAGTACTTC CASSLAVGRRETQYF
TRBJ2-1 TRBV5-1 TRBD1 . TGCGCCAGCAGCGACGACAGGGGGCTCTACAATGAGCAGTTCTTC CASSDDRGLYNEQFF